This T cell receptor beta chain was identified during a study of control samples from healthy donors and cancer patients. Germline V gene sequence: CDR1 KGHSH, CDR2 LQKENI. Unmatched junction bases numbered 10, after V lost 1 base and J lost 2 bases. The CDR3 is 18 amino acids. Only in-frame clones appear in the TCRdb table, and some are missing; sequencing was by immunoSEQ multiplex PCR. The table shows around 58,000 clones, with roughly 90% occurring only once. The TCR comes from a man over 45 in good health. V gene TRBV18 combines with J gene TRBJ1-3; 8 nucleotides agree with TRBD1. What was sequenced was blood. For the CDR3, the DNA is TGTGCCAGCTCACCACTGGGACAGGCGACAGGGGCTGGAAACACCATATATTTT. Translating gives CASSPLGQATGAGNTIYF.